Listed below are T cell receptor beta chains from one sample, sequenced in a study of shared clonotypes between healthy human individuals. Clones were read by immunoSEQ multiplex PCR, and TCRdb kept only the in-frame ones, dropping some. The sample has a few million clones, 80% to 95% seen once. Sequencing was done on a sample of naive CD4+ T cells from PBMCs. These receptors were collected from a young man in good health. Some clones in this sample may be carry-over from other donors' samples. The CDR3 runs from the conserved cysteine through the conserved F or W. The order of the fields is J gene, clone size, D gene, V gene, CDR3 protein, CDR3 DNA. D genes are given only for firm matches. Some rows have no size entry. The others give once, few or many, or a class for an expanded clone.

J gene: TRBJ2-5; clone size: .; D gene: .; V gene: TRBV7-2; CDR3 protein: CASSEPGETETQYF; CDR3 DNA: TGTGCCAGCAGCGAACCAGGGGAAACAGAGACCCAGTACTTC
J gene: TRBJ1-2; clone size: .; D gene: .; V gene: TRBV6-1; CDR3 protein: CASSEARQFYGYTF; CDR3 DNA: TGTGCCAGCAGTGAAGCACGGCAGTTCTATGGCTACACCTTC
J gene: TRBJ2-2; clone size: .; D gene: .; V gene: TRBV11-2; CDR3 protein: CASSLSTGALPSGELFF; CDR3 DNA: TGTGCCAGCAGCTTATCAACCGGGGCTCTCCCATCCGGGGAGCTGTTTTTT
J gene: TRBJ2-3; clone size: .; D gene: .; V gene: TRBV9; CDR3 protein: CASSAQSRADTQYF; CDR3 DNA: TGTGCCAGCAGCGCCCAGTCGAGGGCAGATACGCAGTATTTT
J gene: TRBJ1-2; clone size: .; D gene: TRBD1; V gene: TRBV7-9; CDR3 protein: CASSRGQGDDGYTF; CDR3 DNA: TGTGCCAGCAGCCGGGGACAGGGGGATGATGGCTACACCTTC
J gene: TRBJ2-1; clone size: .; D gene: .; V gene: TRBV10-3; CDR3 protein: CAIRGSRAGDEQFF; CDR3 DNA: TGTGCCATCCGGGGGTCCCGGGCCGGGGATGAGCAGTTCTTC
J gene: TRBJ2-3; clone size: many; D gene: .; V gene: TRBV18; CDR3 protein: CASSPLKTDTQYF; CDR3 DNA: TGTGCCAGCTCACCACTGAAGACAGATACGCAGTATTTT
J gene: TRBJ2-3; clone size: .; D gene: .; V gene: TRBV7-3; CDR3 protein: CASSADGLGGDTQYF; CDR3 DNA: TGTGCCAGCAGCGCCGACGGCCTCGGGGGAGATACGCAGTATTTT
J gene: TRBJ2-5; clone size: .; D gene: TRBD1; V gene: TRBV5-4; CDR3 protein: CASSLRQGDEETQYF; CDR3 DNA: TGTGCCAGCAGCCTCAGACAGGGGGATGAAGAGACCCAGTACTTC
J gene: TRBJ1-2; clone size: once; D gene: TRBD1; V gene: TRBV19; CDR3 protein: CASSMAPGQVGYGYTF; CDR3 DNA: TGTGCCAGTAGTATGGCGCCGGGACAGGTTGGCTATGGCTACACCTTC
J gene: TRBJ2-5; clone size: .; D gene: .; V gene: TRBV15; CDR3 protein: CATSRDPWGVETQYF; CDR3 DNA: TGTGCCACCAGCAGAGACCCCTGGGGCGTGGAGACCCAGTACTTC
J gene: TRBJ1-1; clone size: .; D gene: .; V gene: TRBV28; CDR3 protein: CAILKTDGQNTEAFF; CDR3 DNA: TGTGCCATCCTAAAAACCGACGGCCAGAACACTGAAGCTTTCTTT
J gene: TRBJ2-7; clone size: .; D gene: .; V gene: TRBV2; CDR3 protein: CASSEFGTRLSGQYF; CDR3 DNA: TGTGCCAGCAGTGAATTCGGGACAAGGCTGTCAGGGCAGTACTTC
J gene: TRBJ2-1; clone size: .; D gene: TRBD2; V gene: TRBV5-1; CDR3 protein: CASTPPGTSGRGEQFF; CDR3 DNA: TGCGCCAGCACTCCTCCAGGGACTAGCGGCCGTGGGGAGCAGTTCTTC
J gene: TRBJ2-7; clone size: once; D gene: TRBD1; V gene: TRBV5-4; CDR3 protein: CASSSGGPGQARYEQYF; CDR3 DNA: TGTGCCAGCAGCTCTGGGGGACCGGGACAGGCTCGCTACGAGCAGTACTTC
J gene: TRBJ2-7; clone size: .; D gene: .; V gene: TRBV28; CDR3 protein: CASSPSGEQYF; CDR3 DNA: TGTGCCAGCAGTCCCTCGGGGGAGCAGTACTTC
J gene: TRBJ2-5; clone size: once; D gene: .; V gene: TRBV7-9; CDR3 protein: CASRNVVGETQYF; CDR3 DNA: TGTGCCAGCAGAAATGTAGTCGGCGAGACCCAGTACTTC
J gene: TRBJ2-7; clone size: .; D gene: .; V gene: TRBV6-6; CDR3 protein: CASSSPGQGAYEQYF; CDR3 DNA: TGTGCCAGCAGTTCCCCCGGGCAGGGTGCCTACGAGCAGTACTTC
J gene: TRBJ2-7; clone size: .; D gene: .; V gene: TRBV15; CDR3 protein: CATSREASRIEQYF; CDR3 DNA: TGTGCCACCAGCAGAGAGGCCTCAAGAATCGAGCAGTACTTC
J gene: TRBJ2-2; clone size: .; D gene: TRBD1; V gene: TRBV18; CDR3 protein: CASSPPGQVNTGELFF; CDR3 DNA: TGTGCCAGCTCACCCCCCGGACAGGTCAACACCGGGGAGCTGTTTTTT
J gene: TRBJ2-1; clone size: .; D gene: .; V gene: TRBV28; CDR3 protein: CASSDRFRNNEQFF; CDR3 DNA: TGTGCCAGCAGTGATAGGTTTCGCAACAATGAGCAGTTCTTC
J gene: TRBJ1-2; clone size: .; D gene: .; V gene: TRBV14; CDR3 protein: CASSQDTGSLNYGYTF; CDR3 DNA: TGTGCCAGCAGCCAAGATACGGGGTCCCTTAACTATGGCTACACCTTC
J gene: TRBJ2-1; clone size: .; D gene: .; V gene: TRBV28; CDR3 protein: CASRTDSYNEQFF; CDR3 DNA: TGTGCCAGTCGGACGGACTCCTACAATGAGCAGTTCTTC
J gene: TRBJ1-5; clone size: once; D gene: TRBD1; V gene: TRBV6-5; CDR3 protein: CASSVTGGNNQPQHF; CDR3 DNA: TGTGCCAGCAGTGTGACAGGGGGCAACAATCAGCCCCAGCATTTT
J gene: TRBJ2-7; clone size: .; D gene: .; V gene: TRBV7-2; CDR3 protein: CASSLALGGAYEQYF; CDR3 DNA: TGTGCCAGCAGCTTAGCCCTAGGAGGTGCCTACGAGCAGTACTTC
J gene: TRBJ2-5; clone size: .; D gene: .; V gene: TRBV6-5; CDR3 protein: CASSYGLARETQYF; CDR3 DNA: TGTGCCAGCAGTTACGGGTTAGCTAGGGAGACCCAGTACTTC
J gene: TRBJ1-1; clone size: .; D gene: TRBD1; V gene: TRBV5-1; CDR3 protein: CASSEGQPNTEAFF; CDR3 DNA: TGCGCCAGCAGCGAGGGACAGCCGAACACTGAAGCTTTCTTT